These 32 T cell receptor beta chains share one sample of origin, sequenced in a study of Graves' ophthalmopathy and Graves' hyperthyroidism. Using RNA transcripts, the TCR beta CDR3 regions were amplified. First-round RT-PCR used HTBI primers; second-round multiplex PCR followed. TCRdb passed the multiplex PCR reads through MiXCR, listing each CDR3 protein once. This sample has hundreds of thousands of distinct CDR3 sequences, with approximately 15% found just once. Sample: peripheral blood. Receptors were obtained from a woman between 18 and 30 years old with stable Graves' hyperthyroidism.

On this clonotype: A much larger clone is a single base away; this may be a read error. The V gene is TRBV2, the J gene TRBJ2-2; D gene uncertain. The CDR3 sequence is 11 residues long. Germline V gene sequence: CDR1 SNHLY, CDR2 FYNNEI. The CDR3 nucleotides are TGTGTCAGCAGAAACACCGGGGAGCTGTTTTTT. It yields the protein CVSRNTGELFF.

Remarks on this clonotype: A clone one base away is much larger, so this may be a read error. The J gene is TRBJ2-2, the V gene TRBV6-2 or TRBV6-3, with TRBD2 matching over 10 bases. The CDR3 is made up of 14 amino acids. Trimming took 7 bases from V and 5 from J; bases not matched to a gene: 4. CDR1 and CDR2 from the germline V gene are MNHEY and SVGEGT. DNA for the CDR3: TGTGCCAGCACCGATAGCGGGGGGACCGGGGAGCTGTTTTTT. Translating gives CASTDSGGTGELFF.

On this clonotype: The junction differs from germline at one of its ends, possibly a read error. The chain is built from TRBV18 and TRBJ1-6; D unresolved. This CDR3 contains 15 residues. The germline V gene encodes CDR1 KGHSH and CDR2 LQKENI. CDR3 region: CASSRAGAYNSHLHF. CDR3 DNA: TGTGCCAGCTCACGAGCAGGAGCCTATAATTCACACCTCCACTTT.

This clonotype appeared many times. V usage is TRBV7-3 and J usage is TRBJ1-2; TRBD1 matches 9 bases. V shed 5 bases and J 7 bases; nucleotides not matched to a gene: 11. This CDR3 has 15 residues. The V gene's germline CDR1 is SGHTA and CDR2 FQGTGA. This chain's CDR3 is CASSPTGTGIGGYTF. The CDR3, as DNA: TGTGCCAGCAGCCCCACCGGGACAGGGATCGGTGGCTACACCTTC.

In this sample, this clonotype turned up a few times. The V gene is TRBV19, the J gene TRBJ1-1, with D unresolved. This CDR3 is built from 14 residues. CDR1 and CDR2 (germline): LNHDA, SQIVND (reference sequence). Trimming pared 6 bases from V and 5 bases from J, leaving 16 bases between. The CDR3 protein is CASRENYLGTEAFF. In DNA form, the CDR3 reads TGTGCCAGTAGAGAGAACTACCTAGGGACTGAAGCTTTCTTT. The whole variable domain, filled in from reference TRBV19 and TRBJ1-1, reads DGGITQSPKYLFRKEGQNVTLSCEQNLNHDAMYWYRQDPGQGLRLIYYSQIVNDFQKGDIAEGYSVSREKKESFPLTVTSAQKNPTAFYLCASRENYLGTEAFFGQGTRLTVV.

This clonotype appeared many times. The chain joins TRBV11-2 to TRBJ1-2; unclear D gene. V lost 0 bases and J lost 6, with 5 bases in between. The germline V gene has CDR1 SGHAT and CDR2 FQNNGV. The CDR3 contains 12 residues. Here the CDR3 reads CASSLEYDGYTF. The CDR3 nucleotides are TGTGCCAGCAGCTTAGAATACGATGGCTACACCTTC.

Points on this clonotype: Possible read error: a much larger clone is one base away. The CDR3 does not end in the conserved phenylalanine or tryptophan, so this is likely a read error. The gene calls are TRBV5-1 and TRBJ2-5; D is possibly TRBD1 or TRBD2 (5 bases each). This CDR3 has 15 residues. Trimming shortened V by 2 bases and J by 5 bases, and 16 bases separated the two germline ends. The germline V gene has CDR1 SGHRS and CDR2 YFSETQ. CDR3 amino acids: CASSLGRGFRETQYY. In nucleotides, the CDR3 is TGCGCCAGCAGCTTAGGCCGGGGCTTCCGGGAGACCCAGTACTAC.

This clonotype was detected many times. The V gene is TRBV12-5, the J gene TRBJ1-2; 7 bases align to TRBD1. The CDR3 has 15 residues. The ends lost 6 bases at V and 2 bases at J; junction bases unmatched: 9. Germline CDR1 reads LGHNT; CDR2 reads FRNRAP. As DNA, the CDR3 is TGTGCTAGTGGGAACGTACCGGGACAGAACTATGGCTACACCTTC. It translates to CASGNVPGQNYGYTF.

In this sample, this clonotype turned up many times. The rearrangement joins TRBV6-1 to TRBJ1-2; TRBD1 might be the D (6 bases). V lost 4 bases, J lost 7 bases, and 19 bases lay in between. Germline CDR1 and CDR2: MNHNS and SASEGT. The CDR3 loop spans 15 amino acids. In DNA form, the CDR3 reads TGTGCCAGCAGTGGTGATTCTCTTGGGGGCTCTGGCTACACCTTC. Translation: CASSGDSLGGSGYTF.

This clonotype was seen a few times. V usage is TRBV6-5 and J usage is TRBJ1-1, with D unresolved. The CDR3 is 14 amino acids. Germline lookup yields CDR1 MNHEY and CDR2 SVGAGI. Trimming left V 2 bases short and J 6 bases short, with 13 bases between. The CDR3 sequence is CASSYGGFSAEAFF. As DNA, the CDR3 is TGTGCCAGCAGTTACGGCGGATTTAGCGCTGAAGCTTTCTTT.

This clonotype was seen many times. CDR3 coding DNA: TGTGCCAGCAGCCCACTCCGGGACAGGAGAAATTCACCCCTCCACTTT. It codes for CASSPLRDRRNSPLHF. The chain couples TRBV7-2 to TRBJ1-6, with TRBD1 matching over 8 bases. The trim removed 5 bases at V and 7 bases at J, leaving 10 bases unmatched. The germline CDR1 and CDR2 sequences are SGHTA and FQGNSA. The CDR3 has 16 residues.

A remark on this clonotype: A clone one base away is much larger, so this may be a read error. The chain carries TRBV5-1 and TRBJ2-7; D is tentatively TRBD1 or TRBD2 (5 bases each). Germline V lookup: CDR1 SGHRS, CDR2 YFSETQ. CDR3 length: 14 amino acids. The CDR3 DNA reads TGCGCCAGCAGCTGGGGCCGTGGGAGCAACGATCAGTACTTC. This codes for CASSWGRGSNDQYF.

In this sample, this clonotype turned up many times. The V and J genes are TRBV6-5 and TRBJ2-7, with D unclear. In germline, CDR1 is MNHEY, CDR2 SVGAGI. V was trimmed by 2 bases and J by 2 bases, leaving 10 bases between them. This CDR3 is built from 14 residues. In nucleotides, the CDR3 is TGTGCCAGCAGTTACCCATCTGAGGCCTACGAGCAGTACTTC. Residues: CASSYPSEAYEQYF.

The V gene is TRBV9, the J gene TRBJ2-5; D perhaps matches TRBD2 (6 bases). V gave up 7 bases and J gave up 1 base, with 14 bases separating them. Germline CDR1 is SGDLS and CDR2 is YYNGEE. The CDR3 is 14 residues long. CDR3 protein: CASQSGAPQETQYF. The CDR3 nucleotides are TGTGCCAGCCAATCGGGAGCTCCCCAAGAGACCCAGTACTTC. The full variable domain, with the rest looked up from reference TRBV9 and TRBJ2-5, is DSGVTQTPKHLITATGQRVTLRCSPRSGDLSVYWYQQSLDQGLQFLIQYYNGEERAKGNILERFSAQQFPDLHSELNLSSLELGDSALYFCASQSGAPQETQYFGPGTRLLVL.

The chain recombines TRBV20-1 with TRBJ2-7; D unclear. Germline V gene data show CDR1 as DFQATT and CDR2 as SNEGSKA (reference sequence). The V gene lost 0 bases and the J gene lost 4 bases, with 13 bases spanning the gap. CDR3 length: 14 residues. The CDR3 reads CSAREVGKRYEQYF. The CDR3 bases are TGCAGTGCTAGAGAGGTGGGGAAGAGATACGAGCAGTACTTC.

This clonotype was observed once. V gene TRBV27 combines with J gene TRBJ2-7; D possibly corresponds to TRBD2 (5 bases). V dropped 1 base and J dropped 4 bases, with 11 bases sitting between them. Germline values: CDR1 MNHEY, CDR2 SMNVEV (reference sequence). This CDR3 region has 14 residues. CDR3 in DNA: TGTGCCAGCAGTTTATTCTCAGGACTTTACGAGCAGTACTTC. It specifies CASSLFSGLYEQYF.

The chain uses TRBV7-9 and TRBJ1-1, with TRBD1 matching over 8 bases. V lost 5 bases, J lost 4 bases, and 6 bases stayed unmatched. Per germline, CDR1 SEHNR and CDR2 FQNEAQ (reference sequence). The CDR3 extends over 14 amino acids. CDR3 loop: CASSPDRDFTEAFF. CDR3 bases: TGTGCCAGCAGCCCGGACAGGGACTTCACTGAAGCTTTCTTT. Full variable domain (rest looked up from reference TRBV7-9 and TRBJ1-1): DTGVSQNPRHKITKRGQNVTFRCDPISEHNRLYWYRQTLGQGPEFLTYFQNEAQLEKSRLLSDRFSAERPKGSFSTLEIQRTEQGDSAMYLCASSPDRDFTEAFFGQGTRLTVV.

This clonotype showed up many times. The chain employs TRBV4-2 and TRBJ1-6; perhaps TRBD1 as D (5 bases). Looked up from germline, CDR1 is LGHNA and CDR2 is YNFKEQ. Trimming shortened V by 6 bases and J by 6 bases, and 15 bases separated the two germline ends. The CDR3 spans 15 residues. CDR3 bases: TGTGCCAGCAGGGGCCCCGGGACGGCTAATTCACCCCTCCACTTT. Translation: CASRGPGTANSPLHF.

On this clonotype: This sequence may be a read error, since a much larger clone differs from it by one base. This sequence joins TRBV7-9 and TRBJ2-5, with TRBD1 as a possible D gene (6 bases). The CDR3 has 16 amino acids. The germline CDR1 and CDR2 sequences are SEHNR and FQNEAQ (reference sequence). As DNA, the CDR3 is TGTGCCAGCAGCTTAGTAATTGGACAGCCCCAACAGACCCAGTACTTC. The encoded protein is CASSLVIGQPQQTQYF.

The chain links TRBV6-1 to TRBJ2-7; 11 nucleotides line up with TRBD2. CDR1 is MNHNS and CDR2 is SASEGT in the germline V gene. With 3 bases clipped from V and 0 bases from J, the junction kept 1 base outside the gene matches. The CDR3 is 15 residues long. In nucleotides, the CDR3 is TGTGCCAGCAGTGATAGCGGGGGGGCCTCCTACGAGCAGTACTTC. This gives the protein CASSDSGGASYEQYF.

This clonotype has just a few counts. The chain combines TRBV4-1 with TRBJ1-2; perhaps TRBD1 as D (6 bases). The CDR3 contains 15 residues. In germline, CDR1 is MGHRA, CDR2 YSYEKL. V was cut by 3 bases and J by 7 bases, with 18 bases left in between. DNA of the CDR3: TGCGCCAGCAGCCATCCGGGACAAGGGCAGGGTGGCTACACCTTC. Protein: CASSHPGQGQGGYTF.

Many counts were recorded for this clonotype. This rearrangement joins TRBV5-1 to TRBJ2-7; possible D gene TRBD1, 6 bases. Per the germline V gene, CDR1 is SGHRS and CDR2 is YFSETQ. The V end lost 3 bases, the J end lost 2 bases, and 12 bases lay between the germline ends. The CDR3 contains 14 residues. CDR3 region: CASSWGPRTYEQYF. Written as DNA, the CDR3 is TGCGCCAGCAGCTGGGGGCCTCGGACCTACGAGCAGTACTTC.

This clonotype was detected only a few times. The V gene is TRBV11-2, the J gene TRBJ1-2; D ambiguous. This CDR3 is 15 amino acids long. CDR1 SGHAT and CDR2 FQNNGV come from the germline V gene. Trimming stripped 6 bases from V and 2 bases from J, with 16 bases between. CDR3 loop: CASRAVGRENYGYTF. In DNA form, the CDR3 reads TGTGCCAGCAGAGCCGTAGGCAGAGAGAACTATGGCTACACCTTC.

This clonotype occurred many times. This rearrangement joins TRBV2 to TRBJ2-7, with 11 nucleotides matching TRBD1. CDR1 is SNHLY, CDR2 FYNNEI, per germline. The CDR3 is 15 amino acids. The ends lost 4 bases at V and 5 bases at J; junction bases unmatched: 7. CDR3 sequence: CASSVGQGAKHEQYF. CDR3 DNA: TGTGCCAGCAGTGTTGGACAGGGGGCTAAACACGAGCAGTACTTC.

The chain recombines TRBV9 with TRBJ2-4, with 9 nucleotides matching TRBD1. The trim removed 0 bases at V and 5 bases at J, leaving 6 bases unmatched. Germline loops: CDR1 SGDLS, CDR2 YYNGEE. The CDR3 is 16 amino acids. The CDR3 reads CASSVAADRGENIQYF. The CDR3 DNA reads TGTGCCAGCAGCGTAGCGGCCGACAGGGGGGAAAACATTCAGTACTTC. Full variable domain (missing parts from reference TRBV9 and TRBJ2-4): DSGVTQTPKHLITATGQRVTLRCSPRSGDLSVYWYQQSLDQGLQFLIQYYNGEERAKGNILERFSAQQFPDLHSELNLSSLELGDSALYFCASSVAADRGENIQYFGAGTRLSVL.

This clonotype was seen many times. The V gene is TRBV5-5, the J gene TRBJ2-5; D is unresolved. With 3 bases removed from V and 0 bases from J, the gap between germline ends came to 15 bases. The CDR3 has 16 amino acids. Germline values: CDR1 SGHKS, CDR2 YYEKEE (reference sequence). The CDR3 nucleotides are TGTGCCAGCAGCTCACCACTTAGACCAAACCAAGAGACCCAGTACTTC. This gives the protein CASSSPLRPNQETQYF. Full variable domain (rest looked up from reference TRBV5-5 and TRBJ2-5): DAGVTQSPTHLIKTRGQQVTLRCSPISGHKSVSWYQQVLGQGPQFIFQYYEKEERGRGNFPDRFSARQFPNYSSELNVNALLLGDSALYLCASSSPLRPNQETQYFGPGTRLLVL.

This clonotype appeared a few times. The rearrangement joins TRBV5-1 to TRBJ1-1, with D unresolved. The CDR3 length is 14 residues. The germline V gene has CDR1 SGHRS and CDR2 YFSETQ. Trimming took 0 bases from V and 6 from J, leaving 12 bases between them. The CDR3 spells CASSLGLGGPEAFF. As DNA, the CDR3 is TGCGCCAGCAGCTTGGGGCTGGGAGGCCCTGAAGCTTTCTTT.

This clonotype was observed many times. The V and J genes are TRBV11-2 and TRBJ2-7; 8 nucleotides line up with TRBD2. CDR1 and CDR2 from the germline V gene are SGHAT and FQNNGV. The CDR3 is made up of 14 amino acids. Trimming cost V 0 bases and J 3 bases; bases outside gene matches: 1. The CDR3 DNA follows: TGTGCCAGCAGCTTAGATAGCGGGGTCTACGAGCAGTACTTC. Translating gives CASSLDSGVYEQYF.

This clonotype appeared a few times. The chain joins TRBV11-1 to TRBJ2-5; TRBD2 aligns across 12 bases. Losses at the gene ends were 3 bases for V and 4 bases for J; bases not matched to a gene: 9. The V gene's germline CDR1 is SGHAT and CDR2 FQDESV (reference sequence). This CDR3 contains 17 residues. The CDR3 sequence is CASSFPTSGGRIETQYF. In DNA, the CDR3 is TGTGCCAGCAGCTTCCCGACTAGCGGGGGACGAATAGAGACCCAGTACTTC. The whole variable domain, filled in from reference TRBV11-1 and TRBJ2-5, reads EAEVAQSPRYKITEKSQAVAFWCDPISGHATLYWYRQILGQGPELLVQFQDESVVDDSQLPKDRFSAERLKGVDSTLKIQPAELGDSAMYLCASSFPTSGGRIETQYFGPGTRLLVL.

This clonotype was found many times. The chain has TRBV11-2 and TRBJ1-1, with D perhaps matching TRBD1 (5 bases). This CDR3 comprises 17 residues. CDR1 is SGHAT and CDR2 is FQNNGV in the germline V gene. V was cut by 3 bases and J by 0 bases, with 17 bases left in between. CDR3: CASSFGGDLSMNTEAFF. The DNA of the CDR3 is TGTGCCAGCAGCTTCGGAGGGGACCTCTCGATGAACACTGAAGCTTTCTTT.

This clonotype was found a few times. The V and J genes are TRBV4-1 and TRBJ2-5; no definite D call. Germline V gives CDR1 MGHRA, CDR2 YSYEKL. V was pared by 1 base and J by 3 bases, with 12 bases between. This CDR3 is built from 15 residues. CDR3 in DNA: TGCGCCAGCAGCCAAGTTGCCAGGTATGAAGAGACCCAGTACTTC. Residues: CASSQVARYEETQYF.

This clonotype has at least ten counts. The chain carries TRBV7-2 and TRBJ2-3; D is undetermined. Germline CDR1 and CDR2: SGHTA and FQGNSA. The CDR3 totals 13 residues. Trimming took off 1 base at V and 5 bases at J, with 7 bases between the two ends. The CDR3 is CASSLVTLDTQYF. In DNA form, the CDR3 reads TGTGCCAGCAGCTTAGTGACCTTAGATACGCAGTATTTT. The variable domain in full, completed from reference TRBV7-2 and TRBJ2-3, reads GAGVSQSPSNKVTEKGKDVELRCDPISGHTALYWYRQSLGQGLEFLIYFQGNSAPDKSGLPSDRFSAERTGGSVSTLTIQRTQQEDSAVYLCASSLVTLDTQYFGPGTRLTVL.